The clone carrying this TCR beta chain was counted only a few times. This entry comes from a study of T-cell reconstitution after alpha-beta-depleted transplantation in children. This CDR3 is built from 15 residues. J was trimmed by 5 bases and V by 2 bases; bases with no gene match: 7. Germline lookup yields CDR1 SGHVS and CDR2 FNYEAQ. During its preparation, the TCRbeta library received unique molecular identifiers. TCRdb itself ran the PCR reads through MiXCR, one entry per CDR3 protein. Of roughly 350,000 distinct CDR3 sequences in the sample, 16% were seen once. Sequencing was performed on PBMCs, mostly from graft donor cells, taken 360 days after TCRalphabeta/CD19-depleted stem cell transplant. The receptor was derived from a male patient under 10 years old who had a stem cell transplant for acute lymphoblastic leukemia, so the T cells may come from the graft donor. This chain links TRBV7-6 with TRBJ2-5; 8 nucleotides agree with TRBD1. CDR3 residues: CASSLPGTGYETQYF. The DNA for the CDR3 is TGTGCCAGCAGCTTACCCGGGACAGGATACGAGACCCAGTACTTC.